This is a list of T cell receptor beta chains from one sample in a study of T cell responses to AZD1222 COVID-19 vaccine. The method was immunoSEQ multiplex PCR; TCRdb's version includes in-frame clones alone and lacks a portion of them. The sample holds roughly 140,000 clones, 89% seen once. The sample in question was peripheral blood, obtained on day 0 of AZD1222 vaccination. Receptor source: an adult in good health. Each CDR3 is given with its conserved first and last residue. D genes are given only for firm matches. Rows give clone size only sometimes, using once, few, many, or a class for an expanded clone.

V gene	J gene	clone size	D gene	CDR3 length	CDR3 protein	CDR3 DNA
TRBV3-1/TRBV3-2	TRBJ1-1	once	.	14	CASSQETGNTEAFF	TGTGCCAGCAGCCAAGAGACGGGTAACACTGAAGCTTTCTTT
TRBV6-6	TRBJ1-6	.	.	20	CASSSINRTVRVLYNSPLHF	TGTGCCAGCAGCTCAATTAATCGGACGGTCAGGGTTTTGTATAATTCACCCCTCCACTTT
TRBV5-4	TRBJ1-1	.	TRBD1	12	CASRAEGQEAFF	TGTGCCAGCCGGGCAGAGGGACAGGAAGCTTTCTTT
TRBV30	TRBJ1-1	.	TRBD1	15	CAWTPWTGAMTEAFF	TGTGCCTGGACCCCCTGGACAGGGGCGATGACTGAAGCTTTCTTT
TRBV7-9	TRBJ1-5	once	.	17	CASSLAVGGDSNQPQHF	TGTGCCAGCAGCTTAGCCGTTGGGGGGGATAGCAATCAGCCCCAGCATTTT
TRBV7-2	TRBJ2-3	few	.	12	CASTDPGDTQYF	TGTGCCAGCACCGATCCGGGGGATACGCAGTATTTT
TRBV6-5	TRBJ2-7	.	.	14	CASSEGRNSYEQYF	TGTGCCAGCTCCGAGGGACGGAACTCCTACGAGCAGTACTTC
TRBV3-1/TRBV3-2	TRBJ1-4	.	.	15	CASSRTARYNEKLFF	TGTGCCAGCAGCCGGACAGCGAGGTATAATGAAAAACTGTTTTTT
TRBV19	TRBJ2-1	.	.	13	CASSSSRGLGQFF	TGTGCCAGTAGTTCTTCTAGGGGTCTCGGGCAGTTCTTC
TRBV11-2	TRBJ1-4	once	.	16	CASSFSLGAQAQKLFF	TGTGCCAGCAGCTTTAGTTTGGGGGCTCAGGCGCAAAAACTGTTTTTT
TRBV7-8	TRBJ1-2	.	.	16	CASSLVGDTTNYGYTF	TGTGCCAGCAGCTTAGTAGGGGACACCACTAACTATGGCTACACCTTC